At least ten counts were recorded for the clone carrying this T cell receptor beta chain. Its target is unknown. Each CDR3 protein is one row after TCRdb ran MiXCR on the 5' RACE reads. The repertoire consists of 210,000 or so distinct CDR3 sequences, with roughly 24% occurring once and the leading ten covering about 7%. The CDR3 loop spans 15 amino acids. The germline gives CDR1 SEHNR, CDR2 FQNEAQ (reference sequence). Trimming pared 8 bases from V and 0 bases from J, leaving 14 bases between. This sample is drawn from a study of CD8 T cells in ankylosing spondylitis. Study-wide results and caveats: With a CD8+ phenotype, disease-linked clones were relatively rare in peripheral blood.

This chain uses TRBV7-9 with TRBJ2-1; D may be TRBD2 (5 bases). The sample was blood, either unsorted or a sorted T cell fraction (not recorded which). The sequence came from a male donor with ankylosing spondylitis or in good health (not recorded which). In DNA form, the CDR3 reads TGTGCCAGCGAGGGCACCCAGAGCTCCTACAATGAGCAGTTCTTC. The encoded protein is CASEGTQSSYNEQFF. Filled out from reference TRBV7-9 and TRBJ2-1, the complete variable domain reads DTGVSQNPRHKITKRGQNVTFRCDPISEHNRLYWYRQTLGQGPEFLTYFQNEAQLEKSRLLSDRFSAERPKGSFSTLEIQRTEQGDSAMYLCASEGTQSSYNEQFFGPGTRLTVL.